The 5 T cell receptor beta chains listed next were all sequenced from one sample in a study of cytomegalovirus exposure and HLA in healthy donors. Primers included in the PCR were 60 Vbeta and 13 Jbeta primers. This table comes from immunoSEQ multiplex PCR, and its TCRdb copy is limited to in-frame clones, with some not included. Of some 160,000 clones listed, roughly four fifths were seen once; the top ten hold approximately 3.6%. The source material was PBMCs. Receptors were obtained from a male donor in good health and CMV-seronegative.

The V and J genes are TRBV7-9 and TRBJ1-1; maybe TRBD1 (6 bases). Trimming took off 1 base at V and 7 bases at J, with 16 bases between the two ends. Looked up from germline, CDR1 is SEHNR and CDR2 is FQNEAQ (reference sequence). The CDR3 length is 15 residues. CDR3 sequence (DNA): TGTGCCAGCAGCTTAGTAGTTACAGGGCCTTATGAAGCTTTCTTT. Protein sequence: CASSLVVTGPYEAFF.

The chain links TRBV28 to TRBJ1-5; D is unclear. Germline V gene lookup returns CDR1 MDHEN and CDR2 SYDVKM. This CDR3 is 13 amino acids long. Trimming took 10 bases from V and 2 from J, leaving 12 bases between them. For the CDR3, the DNA is TGTGCCATCGGTCCACCCGGCAATCAGCCCCAGCATTTT. Amino acids: CAIGPPGNQPQHF.

The chain employs TRBV7-9 and TRBJ2-7, with 7 bases aligning to TRBD2. The CDR3 extends over 17 amino acids. V gave up 6 bases and J gave up 2 bases; unmatched junction bases: 16. CDR1 and CDR2 (germline): SEHNR, FQNEAQ (reference sequence). DNA for the CDR3: TGTGCCAGCAGTGCCTCTCACGAAGCGGGGTCCCCCTACGAGCAGTACTTC. Its translation is CASSASHEAGSPYEQYF.

The V and J genes are TRBV11-2 and TRBJ2-5; 7 nucleotides line up with TRBD2. Germline values: CDR1 SGHAT, CDR2 FQNNGV. CDR3 length equals 14 residues. Unmatched junction bases numbered 2, after V lost 3 bases and J lost 1 base. DNA of the CDR3: TGTGCCAGCAGCTTCGGGGGGTCCCAAGAGACCCAGTACTTC. Translated: CASSFGGSQETQYF. Variable domain in full (rest from reference TRBV11-2 and TRBJ2-5): EAGVAQSPRYKIIEKRQSVAFWCNPISGHATLYWYQQILGQGPKLLIQFQNNGVVDDSQLPKDRFSAERLKGVDSTLKIQPAKLEDSAVYLCASSFGGSQETQYFGPGTRLLVL.

The CDR3 loop is CASSFSVGTTDTQYF. Here the CDR3 DNA reads TGTGCCAGCAGCTTTTCCGTCGGGACTACAGATACGCAGTATTTT. This sequence joins TRBV11-3 and TRBJ2-3; perhaps TRBD2 as D (6 bases). Per the germline V gene, CDR1 is SGHNT and CDR2 is YENEEA. This CDR3 has 15 residues. The V gene lost 3 bases and the J gene lost 3 bases, with 13 bases spanning the gap.